This T cell receptor beta chain was sequenced during a study of shared clonotypes between healthy human individuals. V lost 3 bases and J 3 bases, leaving 3 bases between the germline ends. The length of the CDR3 is 13 residues. CDR1 is MDHEN and CDR2 is SYDVKM in the germline V gene. The method was immunoSEQ multiplex PCR; TCRdb's version includes in-frame clones alone and lacks a portion of them. The sample contains more than 2,000,000 clones, over 85% of which appear only once. The V gene is TRBV28, the J gene TRBJ2-6; unclear D gene. The sequencing input was naive CD4+ T cells from PBMCs. Described subset: CD45RA+ positively selected. This receptor was identified in a man aged 18 to 29 in good health. Some clones in this sample may be carry-over from other donors' samples. The CDR3 reads CASSLDGANVLTF. For the CDR3, the DNA is TGTGCCAGCAGTTTGGATGGGGCCAACGTCCTGACTTTC.